This T cell receptor (beta chain) was captured in a study of T cell changes during pregnancy in multiple sclerosis. Germline CDR1 and CDR2: SGHNT and YYREEE (reference sequence). The V end was cut by 0 bases, the J end by 5 bases, with 8 bases between. The CDR3 runs to 13 residues. Sequencing used immunoSEQ multiplex PCR; TCRdb keeps in-frame clones, though not all of them. This sample has 55,000 to 75,000 clones; around 91% occur once, and the top ten carry 1% to 1.5%. This chain uses TRBV5-4 with TRBJ1-2, with D hard to call. This specimen consisted of peripheral blood, obtained after pregnancy. The receptor's source is a female donor in good health, enrolled as a control in a pregnancy study. The CDR3 protein is CASSLDSLYGYTF. In nucleotides, the CDR3 is TGTGCCAGCAGCTTGGACAGCCTTTATGGCTACACCTTC.